This TCR beta chain was found in a study of spatial heterogeneity in lung cancer. Study overall: The donor population consisted of under 75 patients with untreated, early-stage non-small cell lung cancer. Raw-read counts averaged over ten per unique TCR and UMI combination. The study, taken as a whole, reports: The appearance of ubiquitous expanded tumor TCRs in blood was greater at resection than follow-up.

Using its own MiXCR run on the 5' RACE reads, TCRdb lists one record per CDR3 protein. Altogether under 75,000 distinct CDR3 sequences are present, about 9.5% being singletons, with the ten largest covering approximately 2%. From germline, CDR1 is MNHEY and CDR2 SMNVEV (reference sequence). There are 13 residues in the CDR3. V lost 7 bases and J 8 bases, leaving 14 bases between the germline ends. This clonotype appeared many times. Its antigen is currently unknown. Regarding time point: blood at routine non-recurrence follow-up after resection. Whole RNA from tumor, nontumor lung or frozen PBMC was sequenced unsorted.

The starting material was PBMCs, obtained at follow-up. The chain uses TRBV27 and TRBJ1-4; no firm D call. This clonotype originated in a female donor with early-stage non-small cell lung cancer. As DNA, the CDR3 is TGTGCCAGCACCGACATTAACGGGGAAAAACTGTTTTTT. Its protein is CASTDINGEKLFF.